This is a list of T cell receptor beta chains from one sample in a study of cytomegalovirus exposure and HLA in healthy donors. This table comes from immunoSEQ multiplex PCR, and its TCRdb copy is limited to in-frame clones, with some not included. Here the sample spans about 120,000 clones, roughly 77% being singletons. Sample: PBMCs. Receptor source: a man aged 40-50 years in good health and CMV-seronegative. Each CDR3 is given with its conserved first and last residue. D genes are given only for firm matches. Clone sizes are given selectively: once, few, many, or a class where the clone is expanded.

v_call	clone_size	d_call	j_call	cdr3_length	cdr3_nt	cdr3_aa
TRBV9	.	.	TRBJ1-2	15	TGTGCCAGCAGCCCGAGGAGGGGGGGGAACTATGGCTACACCTTC	CASSPRRGGNYGYTF
TRBV4-1	.	.	TRBJ1-1	14	TGCGCCAGCAGCCAGGTGGACTCGAACACTGAAGCTTTCTTT	CASSQVDSNTEAFF
TRBV19	.	.	TRBJ1-3	12	TGTGCTACAGGGACATCTGGAAACACCATATATTTT	CATGTSGNTIYF
TRBV7-9	.	.	TRBJ1-4	13	TGTGCCAGCAGCTTAGACACGGGGGAAAAACTGTTTTTT	CASSLDTGEKLFF
TRBV7-9	once	TRBD2	TRBJ2-5	16	TGTGCCAGCAGCAAGTCGACTAGCGGCTTAGGGGAGACCCAGTACTTC	CASSKSTSGLGETQYF
TRBV19	.	TRBD1	TRBJ2-7	14	TGTGCCAGTAGTATAGGGACAGGGAAGGCCGAGCAGTACTTC	CASSIGTGKAEQYF
TRBV30	.	TRBD1	TRBJ2-7	13	TGTGCCTGGGGACAGGGGGACCTCTACGAGCAGTACTTC	CAWGQGDLYEQYF
TRBV9	.	.	TRBJ1-1	14	TGTGCCAGCAGCTTTGGACAGTCGAACACTGAAGCTTTCTTT	CASSFGQSNTEAFF
TRBV15	.	.	TRBJ2-7	13	TGTGCCACCAGCAGAGACCTGGTGAGGGAGCAGTACTTC	CATSRDLVREQYF
TRBV6-5	once	.	TRBJ1-5	15	TGTGCCAGCAGTTACTCGAGGGTAGGAAATCAGCCCCAGCATTTT	CASSYSRVGNQPQHF
TRBV25-1	.	TRBD1	TRBJ1-2	13	TGTGCCAGCAGCTGGACAGGGGACTATGGCTACACCTTC	CASSWTGDYGYTF
TRBV2	.	.	TRBJ2-5	13	TGTGCCAGCAGTGGGGACTTACAAGAGACCCAGTACTTC	CASSGDLQETQYF
TRBV29-1	.	TRBD2	TRBJ2-5	13	TGCAGCGTTTCAATAGCGGGTCCAAGGACCCAGTACTTC	CSVSIAGPRTQYF
TRBV6-6	few	TRBD2	TRBJ2-4	15	TGTGCCAGCAGAACGGGACTAGCGGGAGGGAACATTCAGTACTTC	CASRTGLAGGNIQYF
TRBV4-1	.	TRBD1	TRBJ1-1	18	TGCGCCAGCAGCCAAGATTCGGGACAGGTCTTCCTGAACACTGAAGCTTTCTTT	CASSQDSGQVFLNTEAFF
TRBV11-1	many	.	TRBJ1-4	14	TGTGCCAGCAGCTTTCGTGCAACTAATGAAAAACTGTTTTTT	CASSFRATNEKLFF
TRBV7-9	.	TRBD1	TRBJ2-2	16	TGTTCCAGCAGCTTAGGACAGGGGGCAGACACCGGGGAGCTGTTTTTT	CSSSLGQGADTGELFF
TRBV27	.	TRBD1	TRBJ2-5	13	TGTGCCAGCAGACAGACAGGGCAAGAGACCCAGTACTTC	CASRQTGQETQYF
TRBV6-4	.	TRBD2	TRBJ2-3	14	TGTGCCAGCGGTAGCGGGGGGAGCACAGATACGCAGTATTTT	CASGSGGSTDTQYF
TRBV5-1	.	.	TRBJ2-7	16	TGCGCCAGCAGCTTGGCCGCGGCGGGCCGCTCCTACGAGCAGTACTTC	CASSLAAAGRSYEQYF
TRBV7-2	.	TRBD2	TRBJ2-7	18	TGTGCCAGCAGCCCCTCAGGGCAAAGCGGGGGCGGTCCCTACGAGCAGTACTTC	CASSPSGQSGGGPYEQYF
TRBV6-5	.	.	TRBJ2-1	12	TGTGCCAGCAGATCGAGCGGAGATGAGCAGTTCTTC	CASRSSGDEQFF
TRBV9	.	.	TRBJ2-1	14	TGTGCCAGCAGCGTAGGAGGCTTTGACAATGAGCAGTTCTTC	CASSVGGFDNEQFF
TRBV11-1	.	TRBD1	TRBJ2-1	15	TGTGCCAGCAGCCGGGGACAGGGCGAGTACAATGAGCAGTTCTTC	CASSRGQGEYNEQFF
TRBV6-8	.	TRBD1	TRBJ1-5	15	TGTGCCAGCAGGGGACAGGGTCGAGACAATCAGCCCCAGCATTTT	CASRGQGRDNQPQHF
TRBV29-1	.	TRBD2	TRBJ2-7	14	TGCAGCGGTGCGGGGGGACTAGCGGGTAGCGAGCAGTACTTC	CSGAGGLAGSEQYF
TRBV5-1	.	TRBD2	TRBJ2-7	16	TGCGCCAGCAGCCCGGGGGGACTAGCGGGAAGTCAGGAGCAGTACTTC	CASSPGGLAGSQEQYF
TRBV28	.	TRBD2	TRBJ2-3	18	TGTGCCAGCAGTTTCACCTCAATTGGACTAGCGGAGGTTTATACGCAGTATTTT	CASSFTSIGLAEVYTQYF